Below, 20 T cell receptor beta chains from the same sample are listed, as sequenced in a study of T cells in Graves' hyperthyroidism and ophthalmopathy. Amplified TCR beta CDR3 regions derived from RNA transcripts. With the HTBI primer set, the TCR CDR3 went through a first round of RT-PCR. TCRdb ran MiXCR on the multiplex PCR reads and lists one entry per CDR3 protein. The profile covers approximately 610,000 distinct CDR3 sequences, with roughly 14% appearing a single time and roughly 4.5% taken by the ten largest. The sequenced material came from blood. The receptors originated from a woman aged 40 to 50 with Graves' ophthalmopathy.

The table lists this clonotype with a few counts. The chain is built from TRBV5-1 and TRBJ2-7; TRBD1 matches at 9 bases. The CDR3 spans 16 residues. V shed 0 bases, J shed 5 bases, and the junction held 9 bases outside the gene matches. Germline CDR1 SGHRS, CDR2 YFSETQ. The CDR3 bases are TGCGCCAGCAGCTTGGGGGGGACAGGGAGGATCAACGAGCAGTACTTC. Encoded protein: CASSLGGTGRINEQYF.

This clonotype came up many times. This chain connects TRBV10-3 to TRBJ2-5; 7 positions agree with TRBD2. Germline-derived CDR1 and CDR2 are ENHRY and SYGVKD. V shed 8 bases and J 6 bases; nucleotides not matched to a gene: 3. This CDR3 is 11 amino acids long. The CDR3 spells CAIGGGQTQYF. DNA for the CDR3: TGTGCCATCGGGGGGGGTCAGACCCAGTACTTC.

This clonotype was seen repeatedly, ten times or more. This sequence joins TRBV19 and TRBJ1-1; the match to TRBD1 covers 7 bases. Germline V gene data show CDR1 as LNHDA and CDR2 as SQIVND (reference sequence). Trimming took 8 bases from V and 0 from J; bases not matched to a gene: 3. This CDR3 comprises 13 residues. CDR3 nucleotides: TGTGCCAGTGGAGACAGGGTGAACACTGAAGCTTTCTTT. Its translation: CASGDRVNTEAFF.

This clonotype came up once. This sequence joins TRBV24-1 and TRBJ2-5; 8 positions match TRBD1. With V trimmed by 4 bases and J by 2 bases, 5 bases remained unmatched. Germline CDR1 and CDR2: KGHDR and SFDVKD. This CDR3 has 15 amino acids. CDR3 nucleotides: TGTGCCACCAGTGACCTCGGACAGGGACAAGAGACCCAGTACTTC. It translates to CATSDLGQGQETQYF.

V is TRBV28 and J is TRBJ2-2; D possibly corresponds to TRBD1 (6 bases). Between the trimmed V and J ends, which lost 1 base and 5 bases, there was a span of 11 bases. This CDR3 is built from 15 residues. Germline V lookup: CDR1 MDHEN, CDR2 SYDVKM. The CDR3 spells CASSLSGARTGELFF. The DNA for the CDR3 is TGTGCCAGCAGTTTATCAGGGGCTCGGACCGGGGAGCTGTTTTTT. The whole variable domain, remainder taken from reference TRBV28 and TRBJ2-2, is DVKVTQSSRYLVKRTGEKVFLECVQDMDHENMFWYRQDPGLGLRLIYFSYDVKMKEKGDIPEGYSVSREKKERFSLILESASTNQTSMYLCASSLSGARTGELFFGEGSRLTVL.

This clonotype came up many times. V and J are TRBV12-3 or TRBV12-4 and TRBJ1-2, with a tentative D call TRBD1 (6 bases). The CDR3 has 14 residues. Trimming cost V 6 bases and J 9 bases, with 20 bases left between them. The CDR3, as DNA: TGTGCCAGCAGGCGAAGGACAGACAATTTAAGCTACACCTTC. Translating it yields CASRRRTDNLSYTF.

This clonotype was observed at least ten times. V and J are TRBV11-2 and TRBJ2-5, with D hard to call. The CDR3 totals 12 residues. V was pared by 2 bases and J by 5 bases, with 6 bases between. Per the germline V gene, CDR1 is SGHAT and CDR2 is FQNNGV. The CDR3 DNA reads as TGTGCCAGCAGCTTAAATTCCGAGACCCAGTACTTC. Its translation: CASSLNSETQYF.

This chain uses TRBV6-1 with TRBJ1-5, with 9 nucleotides matching TRBD1. The germline CDR1 and CDR2 sequences are MNHNS and SASEGT. The V gene end was trimmed by 10 bases and the J gene end by 5 bases; junction bases not matched to a gene: 6. CDR3 size: 13 residues. The CDR3 protein is CATSRQGDQPQHF. CDR3 bases: TGTGCCACAAGTAGACAGGGGGATCAGCCCCAGCATTTT.

The rearrangement uses TRBV11-2 and TRBJ2-2; D tentatively reads TRBD1 or TRBD2 (5 bases each). There are 14 residues in the CDR3. Trimming took off 5 bases at V and 6 bases at J, with 13 bases between the two ends. CDR1 is SGHAT, CDR2 FQNNGV, per germline. The CDR3 is CASSPSRGAGELFF. Here the CDR3 DNA reads TGTGCCAGCAGCCCCTCCCGAGGGGCCGGGGAGCTGTTTTTT.

This clonotype was recorded a few times. This chain links TRBV13 with TRBJ2-7, with D possibly matching TRBD2 (7 bases). Per germline, CDR1 PRHDT and CDR2 FYEKMQ (reference sequence). This CDR3 region has 14 residues. V gave up 7 bases and J gave up 1 base, with 14 bases separating them. The CDR3 region has the DNA TGTGCCAGCAAACCGGGGGGCGAGTCCTACGAGCAGTACTTC. This sequence encodes CASKPGGESYEQYF. Supplemented by reference TRBV13 and TRBJ2-7, the full variable domain reads AAGVIQSPRHLIKEKRETATLKCYPIPRHDTVYWYQQGPGQDPQFLISFYEKMQSDKGSIPDRFSAQQFSDYHSELNMSSLELGDSALYFCASKPGGESYEQYFGPGTRLTVT.

The rearrangement links TRBV12-3 or TRBV12-4 to TRBJ2-5; D possibly corresponds to TRBD2 (5 bases). V was clipped by 7 bases and J by 6 bases, with 12 bases between them. This CDR3 contains 12 residues. In DNA, the CDR3 is TGTGCCAGCACCTCCTCGGGAAAGACCCAGTACTTC. Protein: CASTSSGKTQYF.

In its sample, this clonotype was seen many times. The chain recombines TRBV6-2 or TRBV6-3 with TRBJ2-7, with D possibly being TRBD2 (6 bases). Trimming left V 2 bases short and J 6 bases short, with 20 bases between. The CDR3 has 16 amino acids. The germline V gene encodes CDR1 MNHEY and CDR2 SVGEGT. The CDR3 DNA sequence: TGTGCCAGCAGTTACGGTAGAGGGGAGGTTCTGAGCGAGCAGTACTTC. Translation gives CASSYGRGEVLSEQYF.

This clonotype occurred many times. The chain employs TRBV27 and TRBJ1-1, with D tentatively TRBD1 (5 bases). Looked up from germline, CDR1 is MNHEY and CDR2 is SMNVEV (reference sequence). This CDR3 region has 11 residues. V lost 6 bases and J 8 bases, leaving 10 bases between the germline ends. The CDR3 spells CASSSGQEAFF. In nucleotides, the CDR3 is TGTGCCAGCAGCTCCGGACAAGAAGCTTTCTTT.

This clonotype has a count of ten or more. The chain uses TRBV15 and TRBJ1-5, with D maybe TRBD1 (5 bases). CDR3 length: 16 residues. Per germline, CDR1 LNHNV and CDR2 YYDKDF (reference sequence). Trimming stripped 1 base from V and 1 base from J, with 11 bases between. CDR3 nucleotides: TGTGCCACCAGCAGAGGGATTCGGGGCAGCAATCAGCCCCAGCATTTT. Translation: CATSRGIRGSNQPQHF. The full variable domain, completed using reference TRBV15 and TRBJ1-5, is DAMVIQNPRYQVTQFGKPVTLSCSQTLNHNVMYWYQQKSSQAPKLLFHYYDKDFNNEADTPDNFQSRRPNTSFCFLDIRSPGLGDTAMYLCATSRGIRGSNQPQHFGDGTRLSIL.

This clonotype was picked up many times. The chain uses TRBV28 and TRBJ1-1; unclear D gene. The CDR3 is 15 amino acids. V was trimmed by 10 bases and J by 3 bases, leaving 21 bases between them. Germline V lookup: CDR1 MDHEN, CDR2 SYDVKM. The CDR3 reads CATHSAPPEDTEAFF. The CDR3 DNA is TGTGCCACCCACTCCGCCCCCCCCGAGGACACTGAAGCTTTCTTT.

This clonotype was observed many times. The rearrangement joins TRBV12-5 to TRBJ2-7; no reliable D call. Trimming cost V 6 bases and J 3 bases, with 15 bases left between them. The germline V gene has CDR1 LGHNT and CDR2 FRNRAP. The CDR3 has 14 amino acids. CDR3 DNA: TGTGCTAGTGGACTAAGTCAGGTTTTCTACGAGCAGTACTTC. Its protein is CASGLSQVFYEQYF.

A word on this clonotype: A much larger clone differs from this one at a single base, so this may be a read error. V is TRBV20-1 and J is TRBJ2-7, with D possibly matching TRBD1 (6 bases). Germline V gene lookup returns CDR1 DFQATT and CDR2 SNEGSKA (reference sequence). V shed 3 bases and J shed 6 bases, with 15 bases lying between them. This CDR3 spans 13 amino acids. CDR3 in amino acids: CSASPPGAFEQYF. CDR3 coding DNA: TGCAGTGCTAGCCCTCCAGGGGCCTTCGAGCAGTACTTC.

This clonotype was seen at least ten times. This CDR3 reads CASSEPYRGMGRDEQYF. CDR3 sequence (DNA): TGTGCCAGCAGTGAACCCTACAGGGGGATGGGAAGGGACGAGCAGTACTTC. The chain combines TRBV2 with TRBJ2-7; 8 bases agree with TRBD1. Germline V CDR1 and CDR2: SNHLY, FYNNEI. The CDR3 contains 17 residues. The junction had 14 bases not matched to a gene; V was cut back by 2 bases and J by 5 bases.

This clonotype occurred many times. The chain is built from TRBV12-3 or TRBV12-4 and TRBJ1-5; D perhaps matches TRBD1 (5 bases). Between the trimmed V and J ends, which lost 6 bases and 2 bases, there was a span of 17 bases. CDR3 length: 16 amino acids. The CDR3 nucleotides read TGTGCCAGCAGCCTTAGTGGGCAGGGAGGCAATCAGCCCCAGCATTTT. It specifies CASSLSGQGGNQPQHF.

This clonotype showed up many times. The V and J genes are TRBV19 and TRBJ1-2; D not resolved. Trimming took 7 bases from V and 2 from J, leaving 20 bases between them. The CDR3 is 16 residues long. Germline V CDR1 and CDR2: LNHDA, SQIVND (reference sequence). Here the CDR3 DNA reads TGTGCCAGTAAGCGGGCCGCTCCTACAGTGAACTATGGCTACACCTTC. It encodes CASKRAAPTVNYGYTF.